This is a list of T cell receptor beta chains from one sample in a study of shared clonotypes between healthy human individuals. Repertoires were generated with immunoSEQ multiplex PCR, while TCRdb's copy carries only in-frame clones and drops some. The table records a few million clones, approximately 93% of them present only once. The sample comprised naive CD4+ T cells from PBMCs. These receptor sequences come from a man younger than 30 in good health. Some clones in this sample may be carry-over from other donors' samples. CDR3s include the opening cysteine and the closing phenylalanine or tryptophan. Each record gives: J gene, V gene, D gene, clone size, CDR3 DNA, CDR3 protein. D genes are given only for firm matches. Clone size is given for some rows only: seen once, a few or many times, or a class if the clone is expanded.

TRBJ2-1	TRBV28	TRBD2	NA	TGTGCCAGCAGTTCGCCGTCGGGGCCACTAGCGGGAGTAACCTACAATGAGCAGTTCTTC	CASSSPSGPLAGVTYNEQFF
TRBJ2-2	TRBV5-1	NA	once	TGCGCCTCCAGCAGAGGGCCCTCCGGCGGGGAGCTGTTTTTT	CASSRGPSGGELFF
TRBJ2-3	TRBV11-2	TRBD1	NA	TGTGCCAGCAGCTTTGACAGGGCAGCAGATACGCAGTATTTT	CASSFDRAADTQYF
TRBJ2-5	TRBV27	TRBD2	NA	TGTGCCAGCAGTTGGGGACTAGCGGGAGGGCAAGAGACCCAGTACTTC	CASSWGLAGGQETQYF
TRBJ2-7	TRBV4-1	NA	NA	TGCGCCAGCAGCCAAGGTGCTGCGCGGCGGACCTACGAGCAGTACTTC	CASSQGAARRTYEQYF
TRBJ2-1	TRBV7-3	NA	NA	TGTGCCAGCATCCCCGGTCGTTCCTACAATGAGCAGTTCTTC	CASIPGRSYNEQFF
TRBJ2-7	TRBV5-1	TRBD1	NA	TGCGCCAGCAGCAAAGACAGGGTATTAGGCGAGCAGTACTTC	CASSKDRVLGEQYF
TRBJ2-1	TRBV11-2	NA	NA	TGTGCCAGCAGCTCAGTTAGCGGTAGTAATGAGCAGTTCTTC	CASSSVSGSNEQFF
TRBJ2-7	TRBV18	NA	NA	TGTGCCAGCTCACCCCGACAGGACGCGGGGCAGTACTTC	CASSPRQDAGQYF
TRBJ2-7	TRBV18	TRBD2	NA	TGTGCCAGCTCACCACCGGGCGGGAGGGGATCCTACGAGCAGTACTTC	CASSPPGGRGSYEQYF
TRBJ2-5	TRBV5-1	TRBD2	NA	TGCGCCAGCAGCTTGGCACTTGGCGGGAGTGCAGAGACCCAGTACTTC	CASSLALGGSAETQYF
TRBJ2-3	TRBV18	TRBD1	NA	TGTGCCAGCTCACCGAGGACAGGGACAGTAGATACGCAGTATTTT	CASSPRTGTVDTQYF
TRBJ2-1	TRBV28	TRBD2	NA	TGTGCCAGCAGTTCTAGCGGGAGGTTCTACAATGAGCAGTTCTTC	CASSSSGRFYNEQFF